One and the same sample provided the 14 T cell receptor beta chains below, sequenced in a study of blood T cell repertoires in COVID-19. Only in-frame clones appear in the TCRdb table, and some are missing; sequencing was by immunoSEQ multiplex PCR. Of about 140,000 clones listed, 80% to 85% are singletons. The sample consisted of peripheral blood. The receptors stem from a human donor in a cohort sampled during active COVID-19.

A single count supports this clone. The chain employs TRBV2 and TRBJ1-3, with D perhaps TRBD1 (5 bases). Germline V gene data show CDR1 as SNHLY and CDR2 as FYNNEI. V lost 7 bases, J lost 2 bases, and 18 bases lay in between. The CDR3 spans 16 residues. The CDR3 here is CASTDARVDAGNTIYF. In DNA, the CDR3 is TGTGCCAGCACTGATGCCAGGGTAGACGCTGGAAACACCATATATTTT.

The chain couples TRBV3-1 (or the pseudogene TRBV3-2) to TRBJ1-6; D may be TRBD1 (5 bases). This CDR3 has 16 residues. The V and J ends lost 4 bases and 9 bases respectively, with 19 bases between them. Per the germline V gene, CDR1 is LGHDT and CDR2 is YNNKEL (reference sequence). CDR3 bases: TGTGCCAGCAGCCTATCGCCAGGGTATTCGGGTTCACCCCTCCACTTT. As protein: CASSLSPGYSGSPLHF.

The chain combines TRBV7-3 with TRBJ1-3, with 7 bases lining up with TRBD1. The CDR3 consists of 16 residues. Germline CDR1 and CDR2: SGHTA and FQGTGA. Trimming removed 5 bases from V and 0 bases from J; junction bases left unmatched: 7. The CDR3 sequence: CASSPGTASSGNTIYF. CDR3 nucleotides: TGTGCCAGCAGCCCAGGGACAGCTTCCTCTGGAAACACCATATATTTT.

V is TRBV7-2 and J is TRBJ2-7; perhaps TRBD2 as D (5 bases). Trimming left V 5 bases short and J 3 bases short, with 11 bases between. There are 13 residues in the CDR3. Germline V gene lookup returns CDR1 SGHTA and CDR2 FQGNSA. CDR3 loop: CASSTYRGYEQYF. CDR3 DNA sequence: TGTGCCAGCAGCACCTACCGGGGCTACGAGCAGTACTTC.

The rearrangement uses TRBV19 and TRBJ2-3, with 7 bases aligning to TRBD1. J gave up 6 bases and V 2 bases, and 2 bases lay outside the gene matches. There are 13 residues in the CDR3. CDR1 and CDR2 (germline): LNHDA, SQIVND (reference sequence). The CDR3 region is CASSINRGDTQYF. In nucleotides, the CDR3 is TGTGCCAGTAGTATAAACAGGGGTGATACGCAGTATTTT.

The chain links TRBV19 to TRBJ2-5, with a weak D call TRBD1 (6 bases). The CDR3 has 14 amino acids. Looked up from germline, CDR1 is LNHDA and CDR2 is SQIVND (reference sequence). Trimming cost V 3 bases and J 6 bases, with 14 bases left between them. The CDR3 loop reads CASSIVGRGQTQYF. In DNA form, the CDR3 reads TGTGCCAGTAGTATCGTCGGCAGGGGTCAGACCCAGTACTTC.

The rearrangement links TRBV6-5 to TRBJ1-4; 11 positions agree with TRBD1. Per the germline V gene, CDR1 is MNHEY and CDR2 is SVGAGI. The V and J ends lost 7 bases and 5 bases, in that order; junction bases with no gene match: 3. This CDR3 has 14 residues. The CDR3 DNA reads TGTGCCAGCACCCGGACAGGGGGCAATGAAAAACTGTTTTTT. Translated, it gives CASTRTGGNEKLFF.

V gene TRBV28 combines with J gene TRBJ1-6, with 7 bases matching TRBD1. V lost 10 bases and J lost 9; bases outside the gene matches: 12. Germline loops: CDR1 MDHEN, CDR2 SYDVKM. The length of the CDR3 is 14 residues. This CDR3 is CATRDSGPGSPLHF. CDR3 nucleotide sequence: TGTGCCACCCGGGACAGCGGCCCAGGTTCACCCCTCCACTTT.

This chain's CDR3 is CASTPDRGTNYGYTF. The CDR3 coding sequence is TGTGCCAGTACTCCCGACAGGGGTACTAACTATGGCTACACCTTC. The rearrangement joins TRBV19 to TRBJ1-2, with 8 bases matching TRBD1. V lost 7 bases, J lost 0 bases, and 7 bases stayed unmatched. This CDR3 has 15 residues. Per germline, CDR1 LNHDA and CDR2 SQIVND (reference sequence).

Only a few counts were recorded for this clone. The V and J genes are TRBV11-2 and TRBJ1-2; no clear D gene. Trimming left V 3 bases short and J 4 bases short, with 9 bases between. From germline, CDR1 is SGHAT and CDR2 FQNNGV. The CDR3 covers 13 residues. DNA for the CDR3: TGTGCCAGCAGCTTGGACGGGATCTATGGCTACACCTTC. Amino acid sequence: CASSLDGIYGYTF.

The sample holds a few counts of this clone. The chain uses TRBV9 and TRBJ2-1; D gene ambiguous. The CDR3 is 12 residues long. The V gene's germline CDR1 is SGDLS and CDR2 YYNGEE. Trimming pared 2 bases from V and 6 bases from J, leaving 6 bases between. The CDR3 nucleotides read TGTGCCAGCAGCGTCTCAGGCAATGAGCAGTTCTTC. As protein: CASSVSGNEQFF.

The genes are TRBV7-3 and TRBJ2-7; 11 positions match TRBD1. V shed 2 bases and J 6 bases; nucleotides not matched to a gene: 3. There are 14 residues in the CDR3. CDR1 SGHTA and CDR2 FQGTGA come from the germline V gene. The CDR3 bases are TGTGCCAGCAGCTTAGGGACAGGGGGAAGCGAGCAGTACTTC. Translation gives CASSLGTGGSEQYF.

On this clone: A junction end diverges from the germline sequence, so it may reflect a read error. The chain joins TRBV5-1 to TRBJ2-7; D perhaps matches TRBD1 (6 bases). The CDR3 has 15 amino acids. The germline CDR1 and CDR2 sequences are SGHRS and YFSETQ. Here the CDR3 DNA reads TGCGCCAGCAGCTCTACAGGGCCTACCTCCCACGAGCAGTACTTC. Its translation: CASSSTGPTSHEQYF.

This chain links TRBV3-1 (or the pseudogene TRBV3-2) with TRBJ2-3; perhaps TRBD1 as D (6 bases). The CDR3 has 16 residues. Germline V gene data show CDR1 as LGHDT and CDR2 as YNNKEL (reference sequence). Trimming shortened V by 0 bases and J by 3 bases, and 13 bases separated the two germline ends. CDR3 amino acids: CASSQDNEGGTDTQYF. CDR3 nucleotide sequence: TGTGCCAGCAGCCAAGATAACGAAGGGGGTACAGATACGCAGTATTTT.